The source of this TCR beta chain is a study of human T cells and chemical hapten exposure. Overall study: The study traced per-sample TCR yield variation mainly to small differences in pooled library volumes. Regarding the study as a whole: With DPC sensitization, TCRs exceeding 1 in 1000 frequency showed no change.

This clonotype is a singleton in its sample. Its target is unknown. Possible read error: a much larger clone is one base away. Looked up from germline, CDR1 is DFQATT and CDR2 is SNEGSKA (reference sequence). The CDR3 runs to 14 residues. The J segment lost 5 bases and the V segment lost 6 bases, leaving 7 bases of the junction unmatched. TCRdb ran MiXCR on the RACE reads and lists one entry per CDR3 protein. The sample yields about 30,000 distinct CDR3 sequences, less than 5.5% seen once. Time point noted: healthy volunteer bleed at 6 weeks. Blood, whole and unfractionated, served as the source for total RNA extraction.

This chain connects TRBV20-1 to TRBJ2-1, with 10 bases aligning to TRBD2. Sequencing was carried out using whole blood. The sequence was collected from a human donor in good health. Some clones in this sample may be carry-over from other donors' samples. CDR3 coding DNA: TGCAGTGCCCCCGGACTAGCGGAAAACAATGAGCAGTTCTTC. This sequence encodes CSAPGLAENNEQFF.